These 26 T cell receptor beta chains were all obtained from the same sample, sequenced in a study of blood T cell repertoires in COVID-19 (dated by TCRdb to the early 2020s). To prepare the library, the immunoSEQ multiplex PCR assay was applied. TCRdb provides this immuneACCESS table in a form limited to in-frame rearrangements. Some clones are lacking; in checked studies, under half of them reflect an unresolved V gene, and why the rest are absent is not known. The sample table contains a few hundred thousand clones; only one count was recorded for over 65% of them. The ten largest make up roughly 1.2% of the sample. Sequencing was carried out using peripheral blood. Source of these receptors: a human donor with acute or convalescent COVID-19. The donor label of this sample is uncertain.

The V call is TRBV24-1, the J call TRBJ2-1, with TRBD1 as a possible D gene (6 bases). In germline, CDR1 is KGHDR, CDR2 SFDVKD. V lost 4 bases and J 6 bases, leaving 15 bases between the germline ends. This CDR3 contains 15 residues. CDR3: CATSDPTSRGNEQFF. CDR3 in DNA: TGTGCCACCAGTGACCCGACCAGCAGGGGCAATGAGCAGTTCTTC.

This clone appeared a single time. The J gene is TRBJ1-1, the V gene TRBV24-1; D remains unclear. The CDR3 covers 14 residues. Trimming stripped 2 bases from V and 4 bases from J, with 10 bases between. Germline CDR1 and CDR2: KGHDR and SFDVKD. The CDR3 region has the DNA TGTGCCACCAGTGATTCGGGGAGGCGCACTGAAGCTTTCTTT. Its translation is CATSDSGRRTEAFF.

The sample holds one count of this clone. V usage is TRBV7-6 and J usage is TRBJ1-1; 8 bases map to TRBD1. Germline V gene data show CDR1 as SGHVS and CDR2 as FNYEAQ. Losses at the gene ends were 3 bases for V and 1 base for J; bases not matched to a gene: 4. This CDR3 contains 15 residues. CDR3: CASSFQGAANTEAFF. Here the CDR3 DNA reads TGTGCCAGCAGCTTTCAGGGGGCGGCGAACACTGAAGCTTTCTTT.

The chain recombines TRBV5-4 with TRBJ1-1; D is undetermined. Deletions cut 0 bases from V and 1 base from J, with 4 bases between. CDR1 is SGHNT, CDR2 YYREEE, per germline (reference sequence). This CDR3 region has 13 residues. CDR3 region: CASSLDRNTEAFF. The CDR3, as DNA: TGTGCCAGCAGCTTGGACAGGAACACTGAAGCTTTCTTT.

Remarks on this clone: The same CDR3 can be traced to other DNA sequences in this sample. This chain joins TRBV19 and TRBJ1-5; D is unresolved. The V end lost 1 base, the J end lost 4 bases, and 5 bases lay between the germline ends. Looked up from germline, CDR1 is LNHDA and CDR2 is SQIVND (reference sequence). This CDR3 has 13 residues. The chain's CDR3 is CASSIAGNQPQHF. The CDR3 region has the DNA TGTGCCAGTAGTATAGCGGGGAATCAGCCCCAGCATTTT. Full variable domain (missing parts from reference TRBV19 and TRBJ1-5): DGGITQSPKYLFRKEGQNVTLSCEQNLNHDAMYWYRQDPGQGLRLIYYSQIVNDFQKGDIAEGYSVSREKKESFPLTVTSAQKNPTAFYLCASSIAGNQPQHFGDGTRLSIL.

The gene calls are TRBV7-9 and TRBJ1-5; tentatively, D is TRBD1 (5 bases). Germline loops: CDR1 SEHNR, CDR2 FQNEAQ (reference sequence). The CDR3 has 16 residues. Trimming removed 5 bases at V and 2 bases at J, with 16 bases between. CDR3 sequence (DNA): TGTGCCAGCAGCCCCCTCGGGGGTGGAGGCAATCAGCCCCAGCATTTT. This gives the protein CASSPLGGGGNQPQHF. Filled out from reference TRBV7-9 and TRBJ1-5, the complete variable domain reads DTGVSQNPRHKITKRGQNVTFRCDPISEHNRLYWYRQTLGQGPEFLTYFQNEAQLEKSRLLSDRFSAERPKGSFSTLEIQRTEQGDSAMYLCASSPLGGGGNQPQHFGDGTRLSIL.

The gene calls are TRBV12-3 or TRBV12-4 and TRBJ2-1; D unresolved. V was trimmed by 2 bases and J by 8 bases, leaving 4 bases between them. This CDR3 comprises 11 residues. CDR3 in DNA: TGTGCCAGCAGTTTAATCGATGAGCAGTTCTTC. It codes for CASSLIDEQFF.

The rearrangement uses TRBV7-9 and TRBJ2-5; 7 positions match TRBD2. Germline loops: CDR1 SEHNR, CDR2 FQNEAQ (reference sequence). This CDR3 has 16 residues. The trim removed 1 base at V and 5 bases at J, leaving 10 bases unmatched. CDR3 bases: TGTGCCAGCAGCTTAGTTCGGCGGGGGTTCGACGAGACCCAGTACTTC. This encodes CASSLVRRGFDETQYF.

This chain links TRBV7-9 with TRBJ2-2, with a weak D call TRBD1 (6 bases). The ends were cut back, 5 bases at V and 2 bases at J, with 9 bases in the middle. CDR1 and CDR2 from the germline V gene are SEHNR and FQNEAQ (reference sequence). The CDR3 extends over 14 amino acids. CDR3 in DNA: TGTGCCAGCAGCCGGACAGAAAACACCGGGGAGCTGTTTTTT. Translated: CASSRTENTGELFF.

The chain joins TRBV9 to TRBJ1-2, with D tentatively TRBD1 (5 bases). Deletions cut 4 bases from V and 0 bases from J, with 10 bases between. CDR1 is SGDLS, CDR2 YYNGEE, per germline. The CDR3 covers 14 residues. The CDR3 loop is CASSRGRANYGYTF. In nucleotides, the CDR3 is TGTGCCAGCAGCCGGGGGAGGGCTAACTATGGCTACACCTTC.

This clone was seen more than once but under ten times. The gene calls are TRBV6-6 and TRBJ1-1; 7 nucleotides agree with TRBD1. V shed 3 bases and J 8 bases; nucleotides not matched to a gene: 3. The length of the CDR3 is 12 residues. Germline assignment: CDR1 MNHNY and CDR2 SVGAGI (reference sequence). DNA for the CDR3: TGTGCCAGCAGTTATACGACAGGGGAAGCTTTCTTT. Translated, it gives CASSYTTGEAFF.

This clone occurred once. The chain uses TRBV9 and TRBJ1-6; a possible D gene is TRBD1 (6 bases). Germline CDR1 reads SGDLS; CDR2 reads YYNGEE. Trimming took 4 bases from V and 5 from J, leaving 10 bases between them. CDR3 length: 14 residues. For the CDR3, the DNA is TGTGCCAGCAGCTCCCGACAGGATAATTCACCCCTCCACTTT. Its protein is CASSSRQDNSPLHF. The full variable domain, in which reference TRBV9 and TRBJ1-6 provide the parts outside the CDR3, is DSGVTQTPKHLITATGQRVTLRCSPRSGDLSVYWYQQSLDQGLQFLIQYYNGEERAKGNILERFSAQQFPDLHSELNLSSLELGDSALYFCASSSRQDNSPLHFGNGTRLTVT.

The genes are TRBV30 and TRBJ2-2; 9 bases agree with TRBD2. Losses at the gene ends were 5 bases for V and 4 bases for J; bases not matched to a gene: 11. This CDR3 comprises 16 residues. Germline loops: CDR1 GTSNPN, CDR2 SVGIG (reference sequence). CDR3 coding DNA: TGTGCCTGGTTCGGGCGGGGGGGCGGCTCCACCGGGGAGCTGTTTTTT. It encodes CAWFGRGGGSTGELFF.

The chain has TRBV12-3 or TRBV12-4 and TRBJ2-3, with a tentative D call TRBD1 (5 bases). Deletions cut 6 bases from V and 1 base from J, with 8 bases between. This CDR3 has 13 amino acids. CDR3 sequence (DNA): TGTGCCAGCAGGTCGACAGGCACAGATACGCAGTATTTT. Translating gives CASRSTGTDTQYF.

The CDR3 is CASSFGLAGGNEQYF. The CDR3 DNA reads as TGTGCCAGCAGCTTTGGACTAGCGGGAGGTAACGAGCAGTACTTC. V and J are TRBV5-4 and TRBJ2-7; TRBD2 matches at 14 bases. This CDR3 comprises 15 residues. J gave up 5 bases and V 2 bases, and 3 bases lay outside the gene matches. CDR1 is SGHNT, CDR2 YYREEE, per germline (reference sequence).

J is TRBJ1-2 and V is TRBV5-1, with D possibly being TRBD1 (5 bases). Trimming took off 5 bases at V and 6 bases at J, with 14 bases between the two ends. The germline gives CDR1 SGHRS, CDR2 YFSETQ. The CDR3 spans 13 residues. The DNA for the CDR3 is TGCGCCAGCAGTTATGGGGGGGTGGATGGCTACACCTTC. Translation gives CASSYGGVDGYTF. Looking up the rest from reference TRBV5-1 and TRBJ1-2 gives the full variable domain: KAGVTQTPRYLIKTRGQQVTLSCSPISGHRSVSWYQQTPGQGLQFLFEYFSETQRNKGNFPGRFSGRQFSNSRSEMNVSTLELGDSALYLCASSYGGVDGYTFGSGTRLTVV.

This rearrangement joins TRBV9 to TRBJ2-6, with D perhaps matching TRBD2 (5 bases). This CDR3 spans 18 amino acids. Trimming pared 8 bases from V and 0 bases from J, leaving 21 bases between. CDR1 and CDR2 (germline): SGDLS, YYNGEE. The CDR3, as DNA: TGTGCCAGAACATACGTTCGGGGTAGACCCTCTGGGGCCAACGTCCTGACTTTC. It is translated as CARTYVRGRPSGANVLTF.

V usage is TRBV2 and J usage is TRBJ1-2, with D maybe TRBD1 (5 bases). Trimming removed 5 bases from V and 8 bases from J, with 9 bases in between. From germline, CDR1 is SNHLY and CDR2 FYNNEI. This CDR3 spans 11 amino acids. For the CDR3, the DNA is TGTGCCAGCAGTAGGGAGGGGGGCTACACCTTC. Translated, it gives CASSREGGYTF.

This chain joins TRBV7-2 and TRBJ1-1, with D perhaps TRBD1 (5 bases). The CDR3 is 12 residues long. Germline CDR1 reads SGHTA; CDR2 reads FQGNSA. V was clipped by 6 bases and J by 11 bases, with 16 bases between them. The CDR3 DNA reads as TGTGCCAGCAGTTCCTCCCTAGGGGCGGCTTTCTTT. This codes for CASSSSLGAAFF.

The chain has TRBV3-1 (or the pseudogene TRBV3-2) and TRBJ1-4; 9 bases are a match to TRBD1. The germline CDR1 and CDR2 sequences are LGHDT and YNNKEL (reference sequence). The CDR3 has 13 amino acids. J lost 9 bases, V lost 4 bases, and 3 bases had no gene match. CDR3 protein: CASSLNRGQKLFF. In DNA form, the CDR3 reads TGTGCCAGCAGCCTTAACAGGGGGCAAAAACTGTTTTTT.

The rearrangement links TRBV6-5 to TRBJ1-1, with D tentatively TRBD1 (5 bases). The CDR3 runs to 13 residues. V was shortened by 5 bases and J by 7 bases, with 14 bases between the two germline ends. Germline-derived CDR1 and CDR2 are MNHEY and SVGAGI. In DNA, the CDR3 is TGTGCCAGCAGTAAGACAGTAAGGCTTGAAGCTTTCTTT. Translation: CASSKTVRLEAFF.

This chain connects TRBV30 to TRBJ2-1; 11 bases are shared with TRBD2. J gave up 4 bases and V 3 bases, and 2 bases lay outside the gene matches. Germline-derived CDR1 and CDR2 are GTSNPN and SVGIG (reference sequence). The CDR3 runs to 14 residues. CDR3 DNA sequence: TGTGCCTGGAGGACTAGCGGGGCATACAATGAGCAGTTCTTC. It specifies CAWRTSGAYNEQFF.

The genes are TRBV5-5 and TRBJ2-7, with D maybe TRBD1 (6 bases). The germline gives CDR1 SGHKS, CDR2 YYEKEE (reference sequence). Trimming took off 3 bases at V and 4 bases at J, with 17 bases between the two ends. The CDR3 runs 15 residues. The CDR3 DNA sequence: TGTGCCAGCAGCTGGGGGCCGCTAGGACGATACGAGCAGTACTTC. Translating it yields CASSWGPLGRYEQYF.

The chain recombines TRBV5-4 with TRBJ1-1, with TRBD1 matching over 7 bases. The CDR3 consists of 13 residues. Germline CDR1 is SGHNT and CDR2 is YYREEE (reference sequence). The ends lost 5 bases at V and 7 bases at J; junction bases unmatched: 8. The CDR3 nucleotides read TGTGCCAGCAGTCACCAGGGACAGCTTGAAGCTTTCTTT. Amino acids: CASSHQGQLEAFF.

The V gene is TRBV9, the J gene TRBJ2-3, with TRBD2 identical over 14 bases. With 5 bases clipped from V and 3 bases from J, the junction kept 5 bases outside the gene matches. This CDR3 has 16 residues. Germline V gene sequence: CDR1 SGDLS, CDR2 YYNGEE. CDR3 loop: CASSPGLAGGTDTQYF. The CDR3 nucleotides are TGTGCCAGCAGTCCCGGACTAGCGGGGGGAACAGATACGCAGTATTTT. The full variable domain, its missing parts supplied by reference TRBV9 and TRBJ2-3, is DSGVTQTPKHLITATGQRVTLRCSPRSGDLSVYWYQQSLDQGLQFLIQYYNGEERAKGNILERFSAQQFPDLHSELNLSSLELGDSALYFCASSPGLAGGTDTQYFGPGTRLTVL.

This chain uses TRBV5-1 with TRBJ2-7; D uncertain. Per the germline V gene, CDR1 is SGHRS and CDR2 is YFSETQ. The CDR3 length is 16 residues. With 0 bases removed from V and 0 bases from J, the gap between germline ends came to 13 bases. This CDR3 is CASSLGSPGDSYEQYF. The CDR3 DNA sequence: TGCGCCAGCAGCTTGGGATCCCCAGGCGACTCCTACGAGCAGTACTTC.